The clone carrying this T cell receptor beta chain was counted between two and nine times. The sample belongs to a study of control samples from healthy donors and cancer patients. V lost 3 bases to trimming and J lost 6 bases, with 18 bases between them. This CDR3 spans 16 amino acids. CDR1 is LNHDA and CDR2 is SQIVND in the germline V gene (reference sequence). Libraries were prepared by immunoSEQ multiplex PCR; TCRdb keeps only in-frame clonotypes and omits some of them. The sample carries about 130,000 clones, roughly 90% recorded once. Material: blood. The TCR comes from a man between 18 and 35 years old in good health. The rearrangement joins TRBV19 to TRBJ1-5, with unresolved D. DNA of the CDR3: TGTGCCAGTAGTATCGGAGGCAGGCTTGGATCTCAGCCCCAGCATTTT. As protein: CASSIGGRLGSQPQHF.